This T cell receptor (beta chain) came from a study of cytomegalovirus exposure and HLA in healthy donors. Notes on the study in general: Per a later analysis, HLA-associated TCR beta chains showed more clonal expansion than other, equally common TCR beta chains. Roughly even sequencing depth across donors was the assumption behind the presence/absence analyses. Trimming of TCR beta V- and J-genes showed a link, identified in a later analysis, to a missense DCLRE1C variant.

This clone was observed a single time. Its target is unknown. In the PCR, 60 Vbeta and 13 Jbeta primers were used. Libraries were prepared by immunoSEQ multiplex PCR; TCRdb keeps only in-frame clonotypes and omits some of them. The sample consists of around 190,000 clones, roughly four fifths of them appearing once. V was clipped by 8 bases and J by 0 bases; unmatched bases: 5. CDR1 and CDR2 (germline): SGHDN, FVKESK. CDR3 length: 15 residues. Sequences were obtained from PBMCs. This TCR derives from a man younger than 30 in good health and CMV-seronegative. This sequence joins TRBV14 and TRBJ1-1, with 11 bases fitting TRBD1. CDR3 sequence reads: CASSGQGALNTEAFF. As DNA, the CDR3 is TGTGCCAGCTCCGGACAGGGGGCTTTGAACACTGAAGCTTTCTTT.